The 9 T cell receptor beta chains listed next were all sequenced from one sample in a study of T cell repertoires in cytomegalovirus infection. TCRdb re-analysed the reads in MiXCR, keeping a single row per CDR3 protein. The data contain around 630,000 distinct CDR3 sequences, roughly 26% of them singletons. Material: CD8+ T cells from PBMCs. These receptors came from a human donor in good health (CMV status not recorded). Some clones in this sample may be carry-over from other donors' samples.

The chain joins TRBV27 to TRBJ1-1, with a tentative D call TRBD1 (5 bases). From germline, CDR1 is MNHEY and CDR2 SMNVEV (reference sequence). This CDR3 comprises 13 residues. The V end was cut by 6 bases, the J end by 11 bases, with 19 bases between. CDR3 sequence: CASSQRGLREAFF. The CDR3 DNA sequence: TGTGCCAGCAGCCAAAGGGGATTGAGGGAGGCTTTCTTT.

The rearrangement joins TRBV28 to TRBJ2-1; no clear D gene. The V gene lost 3 bases and the J gene lost 9 bases, with 12 bases spanning the gap. The CDR3 has 13 amino acids. Germline assignment: CDR1 MDHEN and CDR2 SYDVKM. The CDR3 DNA is TGTGCCAGCAGTTTGGCTGGGATCGTTGAGCAGTTCTTC. It translates to CASSLAGIVEQFF. Complete variable domain (other parts from reference TRBV28 and TRBJ2-1): DVKVTQSSRYLVKRTGEKVFLECVQDMDHENMFWYRQDPGLGLRLIYFSYDVKMKEKGDIPEGYSVSREKKERFSLILESASTNQTSMYLCASSLAGIVEQFFGPGTRLTVL.

This clonotype was seen at least ten times. The chain has TRBV5-5 and TRBJ2-3; D is ambiguous. Trimming removed 1 base at V and 2 bases at J, with 8 bases between. The CDR3 covers 14 residues. Germline loops: CDR1 SGHKS, CDR2 YYEKEE (reference sequence). The CDR3 DNA follows: TGTGCCAGCAGCTTGTATCAGGTCACAGATACGCAGTATTTT. The encoded protein is CASSLYQVTDTQYF.

The chain combines TRBV4-3 with TRBJ2-2, with 10 bases identical to TRBD2. V lost 2 bases, J lost 3 bases, and 18 bases stayed unmatched. The CDR3 is 21 residues long. Germline V gene data show CDR1 as LGHNA and CDR2 as YSLEER. The DNA for the CDR3 is TGCGCCAGCAGCCAACTCCCCCCTGGGGGACTAGCGTTCGAGGACACCGGGGAGCTGTTTTTT. It yields the protein CASSQLPPGGLAFEDTGELFF.

A remark on this clonotype: One base away lies a much larger clone, so this may be a sequencing read error. This chain uses TRBV6-5 with TRBJ1-6; no clear D. This CDR3 spans 15 amino acids. In germline, CDR1 is MNHEY, CDR2 SVGAGI. CDR3 sequence (DNA): TGTGCCAGCAGGCTCATGCGGGCCGGTAATTCACCCCACCACTTT. This sequence encodes CASRLMRAGNSPHHF.

The rearrangement uses TRBV6-1 and TRBJ2-7; D unclear. Germline CDR1 is MNHNS and CDR2 is SASEGT. CDR3 length: 13 amino acids. V was shortened by 4 bases and J by 2 bases, with 9 bases between the two germline ends. CDR3 nucleotides: TGTGCCAGCAGTGTCGACCCCACCTACGAGCAGTACTTC. Translation: CASSVDPTYEQYF.

This chain links TRBV24-1 with TRBJ2-2, with D tentatively TRBD1 (6 bases). This CDR3 has 15 amino acids. CDR1 is KGHDR, CDR2 SFDVKD, per germline. Trimming shortened V by 1 base and J by 5 bases, and 10 bases separated the two germline ends. CDR3 sequence: CATSDLGTPTGELFF. The CDR3 DNA reads TGTGCCACCAGTGATTTAGGGACACCGACCGGGGAGCTGTTTTTT.

In this sample, this clonotype turned up many times. The J gene is TRBJ2-3, the V gene TRBV7-9; D is ambiguous. V lost 5 bases, J lost 5 bases, and 17 bases lay in between. This CDR3 has 15 amino acids. Germline CDR1 SEHNR, CDR2 FQNEAQ (reference sequence). The CDR3 region is CASSTPPDNGDTQYF. In DNA form, the CDR3 reads TGTGCCAGCAGCACTCCCCCGGATAACGGAGATACGCAGTATTTT.

J is TRBJ2-7 and V is TRBV20-1, with D hard to call. V gave up 2 bases and J gave up 3 bases, with 14 bases separating them. Germline loops: CDR1 DFQATT, CDR2 SNEGSKA (reference sequence). The CDR3 loop spans 14 amino acids. DNA of the CDR3: TGCAGTGCTAGACCATATTGGACCGTCTACGAGCAGTACTTC. Encoded protein: CSARPYWTVYEQYF.